The 29 T cell receptor beta chains below were found in one sample sequenced in a study of blood T cell repertoires in COVID-19. Profiling relied on immunoSEQ multiplex PCR, and the TCRdb table lists in-frame clones only, not all of them. This sample has roughly 250,000 clones, with around 87% found just once. The sample was PBMCs or T cells enriched from blood (not recorded which). The receptors originated from a woman in her fifties or sixties who had recovered from COVID-19.

The chain couples TRBV7-6 to TRBJ2-3, with D perhaps TRBD2 (5 bases). V was shortened by 8 bases and J by 0 bases, with 21 bases between the two germline ends. CDR3 size: 17 residues. Germline values: CDR1 SGHVS, CDR2 FNYEAQ. The CDR3 DNA sequence: TGTGCCAGCGCCCACCGAGGGAGAGCCACTAGCACAGATACGCAGTATTTT. As protein: CASAHRGRATSTDTQYF.

The V and J genes are TRBV9 and TRBJ2-1; 9 nucleotides align to TRBD2. The V and J ends lost 0 bases and 7 bases, in that order; junction bases with no gene match: 8. This CDR3 has 16 residues. CDR1 SGDLS and CDR2 YYNGEE come from the germline V gene. This CDR3 is CASSVGGGRGLNEQFF. DNA of the CDR3: TGTGCCAGCAGCGTAGGTGGCGGGAGGGGCCTAAATGAGCAGTTCTTC.

The chain recombines TRBV12-3 or TRBV12-4 with TRBJ1-5; D gene unclear. There are 13 residues in the CDR3. The V end was cut by 5 bases, the J end by 4 bases, with 9 bases between. The chain's CDR3 is CASSRGPNQPQHF. The CDR3 coding sequence is TGTGCCAGCAGTCGCGGGCCAAATCAGCCCCAGCATTTT.

The chain uses TRBV27 and TRBJ2-5; 10 bases align to TRBD2. The CDR3 has 14 amino acids. V gave up 7 bases and J gave up 1 base; unmatched junction bases: 3. CDR1 and CDR2 (germline): MNHEY, SMNVEV (reference sequence). The CDR3 is CASKGLAAQETQYF. In DNA form, the CDR3 reads TGTGCCAGCAAAGGACTAGCGGCCCAAGAGACCCAGTACTTC.

The chain has TRBV6-5 and TRBJ1-5; D remains ambiguous. The V gene lost 0 bases and the J gene lost 6 bases, with 12 bases spanning the gap. Germline V gives CDR1 MNHEY, CDR2 SVGAGI. The CDR3 length is 15 residues. CDR3 sequence reads: CASSYSSGVGQPQHF. CDR3 sequence (DNA): TGTGCCAGCAGTTACTCGAGCGGGGTAGGTCAGCCCCAGCATTTT.

The genes are TRBV6-4 and TRBJ2-1; 13 bases match TRBD2. After removal of 4 bases from V and 9 bases from J, the junction contained 6 bases not matched to a gene. Germline assignment: CDR1 MRHNA and CDR2 SNTAGT. CDR3 length: 15 residues. CDR3 residues: CASSAELAGGSEQFF. As DNA, the CDR3 is TGTGCCAGCAGTGCCGAACTAGCGGGAGGGAGTGAGCAGTTCTTC.

Comment on this clone: The same CDR3 arises from other DNA sequences in this sample as well. The chain has TRBV3-1 (or the pseudogene TRBV3-2) and TRBJ1-1; D possibly corresponds to TRBD1 (6 bases). The CDR3 is 13 amino acids. The germline V gene has CDR1 LGHDT and CDR2 YNNKEL (reference sequence). V lost 0 bases and J lost 9, with 11 bases in between. CDR3 sequence (DNA): TGTGCCAGCAGCCAAGATTTCCAGGGGAAAGCTTTCTTT. Protein sequence: CASSQDFQGKAFF.

This rearrangement joins TRBV10-1 to TRBJ1-1; possible D gene TRBD1, 5 bases. Germline loops: CDR1 WNHNN, CDR2 SYGVQD (reference sequence). The V and J ends lost 5 bases and 7 bases respectively, with 14 bases between them. The CDR3 covers 13 residues. DNA of the CDR3: TGCGCCAGCAGTCAAGGGGTGCAGGGTGAAGCTTTCTTT. It translates to CASSQGVQGEAFF.

The genes are TRBV28 and TRBJ1-1; 7 nucleotides align to TRBD1. After removal of 6 bases from V and 1 base from J, the junction contained 2 bases not matched to a gene. CDR1 is MDHEN, CDR2 SYDVKM, per germline. The CDR3 runs to 13 residues. CDR3 bases: TGTGCCAGCAGGTCAGGGGGGAACACTGAAGCTTTCTTT. As protein: CASRSGGNTEAFF.

The gene calls are TRBV6-5 and TRBJ2-7; 12 bases match TRBD2. The CDR3 totals 15 residues. The junction had 6 bases not matched to a gene; V was cut back by 3 bases and J by 6 bases. Germline CDR1 MNHEY, CDR2 SVGAGI. The CDR3 protein is CASSYSSSGRGEQYF. CDR3 coding DNA: TGTGCCAGCAGTTATTCCTCTAGCGGGAGGGGCGAGCAGTACTTC.

This chain connects TRBV11-2 to TRBJ2-5, with 8 bases that match TRBD1. Germline loops: CDR1 SGHAT, CDR2 FQNNGV. J gave up 4 bases and V 5 bases, and 6 bases lay outside the gene matches. The CDR3 totals 14 residues. CDR3 DNA sequence: TGTGCCAGCAGCCTCACAGGGGGAGGAGAGACCCAGTACTTC. Residues: CASSLTGGGETQYF. The entire variable domain, with the rest obtained from reference TRBV11-2 and TRBJ2-5, is as follows: EAGVAQSPRYKIIEKRQSVAFWCNPISGHATLYWYQQILGQGPKLLIQFQNNGVVDDSQLPKDRFSAERLKGVDSTLKIQPAKLEDSAVYLCASSLTGGGETQYFGPGTRLLVL.

The rearrangement joins TRBV7-3 to TRBJ2-1; D perhaps matches TRBD2 (5 bases). V was pared by 1 base and J by 9 bases, with 16 bases between. This CDR3 comprises 15 residues. Germline V CDR1 and CDR2: SGHTA, FQGTGA. The DNA of the CDR3 is TGTGCCAGCAGCTTAAACCGAGGCGAGGCGGGTGAGCAGTTCTTC. Translating it yields CASSLNRGEAGEQFF.

The chain links TRBV5-1 to TRBJ2-1; D is possibly TRBD1 (6 bases). CDR1 is SGHRS, CDR2 YFSETQ, per germline. This CDR3 has 11 residues. Trimming stripped 4 bases from V and 10 bases from J, with 9 bases between. CDR3 in DNA: TGCGCCAGCAGCCCCGGGACAGAGCAGTTCTTC. Amino acid sequence: CASSPGTEQFF.

This clone was recorded a few times. The CDR3 DNA is TGCGCCAGCAGCCAAGGACTAGCGGGAGATGCCTACGAGCAGTACTTC. Translated, it gives CASSQGLAGDAYEQYF. The rearrangement joins TRBV4-3 to TRBJ2-7; 12 bases fit TRBD2. The CDR3 runs to 16 residues. Germline V CDR1 and CDR2: LGHNA, YSLEER. The V gene end was trimmed by 1 base and the J gene end by 2 bases; junction bases not matched to a gene: 3.

This chain connects TRBV3-1 (or the pseudogene TRBV3-2) to TRBJ1-6, with a tentative D call TRBD1 (6 bases). CDR3 length equals 12 residues. V dropped 6 bases and J dropped 8 bases, with 8 bases sitting between them. The V gene's germline CDR1 is LGHDT and CDR2 YNNKEL (reference sequence). The CDR3 protein is CASSHRDSPLHF. Here the CDR3 DNA reads TGTGCCAGCAGTCACAGGGATTCACCCCTCCACTTT.

The chain has TRBV27 and TRBJ2-7; 11 bases align to TRBD2. V shed 6 bases and J 3 bases; nucleotides not matched to a gene: 4. Germline CDR1 reads MNHEY; CDR2 reads SMNVEV (reference sequence). This CDR3 is 14 amino acids long. The chain's CDR3 is CASRITSGSYEQYF. In nucleotides, the CDR3 is TGTGCCAGCAGGATTACTAGCGGGAGCTACGAGCAGTACTTC.

The chain carries TRBV18 and TRBJ2-1; the match to TRBD2 covers 9 bases. V was pared by 3 bases and J by 10 bases, with 16 bases of the junction left unmatched. Per germline, CDR1 KGHSH and CDR2 LQKENI. This CDR3 has 17 amino acids. CDR3 loop: CASSPRYAGGTDVEQFF. In DNA form, the CDR3 reads TGTGCCAGCTCACCCCGGTACGCGGGAGGGACGGATGTGGAGCAGTTCTTC.

The rearrangement uses TRBV3-1 (or the pseudogene TRBV3-2) and TRBJ2-2, with 7 bases identical to TRBD2. Looked up from germline, CDR1 is LGHDT and CDR2 is YNNKEL (reference sequence). This CDR3 is 13 amino acids long. The junction had 2 bases not matched to a gene; V was cut back by 4 bases and J by 6 bases. Written as DNA, the CDR3 is TGTGCCAGCAGCCGGCGGGAGTCCGGGGAGCTGTTTTTT. Protein product: CASSRRESGELFF.

The genes are TRBV3-1 (or the pseudogene TRBV3-2) and TRBJ2-7, with 7 bases that match TRBD1. J was trimmed by 6 bases and V by 4 bases; bases with no gene match: 9. The CDR3 length is 14 residues. CDR1 LGHDT and CDR2 YNNKEL come from the germline V gene (reference sequence). The CDR3 spells CASSLRGGPPEQYF. CDR3 DNA: TGTGCCAGCAGCCTGAGAGGGGGCCCCCCCGAGCAGTACTTC.

The chain uses TRBV19 and TRBJ2-1, with 8 bases fitting TRBD2. The CDR3 has 12 amino acids. Trimming took 3 bases from V and 12 from J; bases not matched to a gene: 4. The V gene's germline CDR1 is LNHDA and CDR2 SQIVND (reference sequence). CDR3 residues: CASSMAGGVQFF. Here the CDR3 DNA reads TGTGCCAGTAGTATGGCGGGGGGAGTGCAGTTCTTC.

The V call is TRBV2, the J call TRBJ2-1, with D possibly matching TRBD1 (5 bases). The V gene's germline CDR1 is SNHLY and CDR2 FYNNEI. This CDR3 is 14 amino acids long. The germline V and J ends were trimmed by 6 bases and 1 base, with 10 bases remaining between them. In DNA form, the CDR3 reads TGTGCCAGCAGAAGGACAACTTCCTACAATGAGCAGTTCTTC. Translating gives CASRRTTSYNEQFF.

The chain employs TRBV11-2 and TRBJ2-7; 10 nucleotides align to TRBD2. Trimming cost V 1 base and J 5 bases; bases outside gene matches: 5. This CDR3 spans 15 amino acids. Germline CDR1 and CDR2: SGHAT and FQNNGV. The CDR3 coding sequence is TGTGCCAGCAGCTTAGGGCTAGCGGGAGTGAACGAGCAGTACTTC. As protein: CASSLGLAGVNEQYF.

The chain recombines TRBV28 with TRBJ2-7; the D is unclear. This CDR3 spans 13 amino acids. CDR1 and CDR2 from the germline V gene are MDHEN and SYDVKM. V lost 3 bases, J lost 5 bases, and 11 bases lay in between. CDR3 amino acids: CASSLMLGHEQYF. For the CDR3, the DNA is TGTGCCAGCAGTTTGATGTTGGGCCACGAGCAGTACTTC.

A remark on this clone: Other DNA variants within this sample encode the same CDR3. The V and J genes are TRBV29-1 and TRBJ1-1; D gene ambiguous. Between the trimmed V and J ends, which lost 5 bases and 4 bases, there was a span of 8 bases. From germline, CDR1 is SQVTM and CDR2 ANQGSEA. This CDR3 region has 11 residues. The CDR3 DNA reads as TGCAGCGTTACTGGCGGCACTGAAGCTTTCTTT. It encodes CSVTGGTEAFF.

CDR3 loop: CASSWALTGGETQYF. The CDR3 DNA reads as TGTGCCAGCAGCTGGGCGCTGACAGGGGGGGAGACCCAGTACTTC. The chain is built from TRBV5-4 and TRBJ2-5; 9 bases are a match to TRBD1. In germline, CDR1 is SGHNT, CDR2 YYREEE (reference sequence). Germline trimming cut 3 bases from V and 5 bases from J; bases unmatched to any gene: 8. The CDR3 runs to 15 residues. The whole variable domain, remainder taken from reference TRBV5-4 and TRBJ2-5, is ETGVTQSPTHLIKTRGQQVTLRCSSQSGHNTVSWYQQALGQGPQFIFQYYREEENGRGNFPPRFSGLQFPNYSSELNVNALELDDSALYLCASSWALTGGETQYFGPGTRLLVL.

In this sample, this clone turned up a few times. The chain is built from TRBV4-3 and TRBJ2-3; D unresolved. Germline CDR1 and CDR2: LGHNA and YSLEER. V gave up 3 bases and J gave up 0 bases, with 4 bases separating them. The CDR3 covers 13 residues. CDR3 DNA: TGCGCCAGCAGCCACATTAGCACAGATACGCAGTATTTT. This encodes CASSHISTDTQYF.

V is TRBV21-1 and J is TRBJ1-6; the table gives TRBD1 as D, unverified against the DNA. TRBV21-1 is recorded as a pseudogene. This CDR3 is 14 amino acids long. The CDR3 is CASSSDRGNSPLHF. CDR3 in DNA: TGTGCCAGCAGCAGCGACAGGGGGAATTCACCCCTCCACTTT.

The genes are TRBV3-1 (or the pseudogene TRBV3-2) and TRBJ1-6; D is unclear. CDR1 LGHDT and CDR2 YNNKEL come from the germline V gene (reference sequence). V gave up 2 bases and J gave up 6 bases, with 8 bases separating them. The CDR3 extends over 14 amino acids. The CDR3 loop reads CASSQSTVNSPLHF. CDR3 in DNA: TGTGCCAGCAGCCAAAGTACGGTTAATTCACCCCTCCACTTT.

In its sample, this clone was seen many times. The V call is TRBV2, the J call TRBJ2-5; D not resolved. The CDR3 has 11 amino acids. Looked up from germline, CDR1 is SNHLY and CDR2 is FYNNEI. V lost 7 bases, J lost 3 bases, and 6 bases lay in between. The CDR3 DNA follows: TGTGCCAGCACTTTTGAAGAGACCCAGTACTTC. It is translated as CASTFEETQYF.